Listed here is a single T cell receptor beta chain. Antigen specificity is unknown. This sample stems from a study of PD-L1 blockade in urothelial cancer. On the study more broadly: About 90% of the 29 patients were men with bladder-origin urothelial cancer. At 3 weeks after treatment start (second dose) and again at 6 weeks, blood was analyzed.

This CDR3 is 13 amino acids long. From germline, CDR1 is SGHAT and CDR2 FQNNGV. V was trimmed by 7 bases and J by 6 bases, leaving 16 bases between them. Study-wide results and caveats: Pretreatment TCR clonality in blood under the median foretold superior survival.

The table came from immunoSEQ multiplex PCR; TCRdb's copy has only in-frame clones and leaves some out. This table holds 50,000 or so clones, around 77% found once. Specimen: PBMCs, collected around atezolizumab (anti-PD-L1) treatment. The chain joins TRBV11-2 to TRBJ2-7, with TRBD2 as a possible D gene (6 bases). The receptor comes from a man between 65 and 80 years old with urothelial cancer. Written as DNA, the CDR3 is TGTGCCAGCAACCGGTGGGGCGGGGTCGAGCAGTACTTC. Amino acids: CASNRWGGVEQYF.